Sequencing of this TCR beta chain was carried out in a study of blood T cell repertoires in COVID-19. This clone was counted only a few times. The V gene end was trimmed by 7 bases and the J gene end by 2 bases; junction bases not matched to a gene: 6. Germline V gene data show CDR1 as SGHRS and CDR2 as YFSETQ. CDR3 length: 13 amino acids. TCRdb keeps only in-frame clones here, not all; method: immunoSEQ multiplex PCR. The sample contains fewer than 400,000 clones, over 85% of which appear only once. The J gene is TRBJ2-7, the V gene TRBV5-1; the match to TRBD1 covers 7 bases. The clonotype was recovered from a woman aged 25 to 39 who had recovered from COVID-19. Sequencing was performed on PBMCs or T cells enriched from blood (not recorded which). Written as DNA, the CDR3 is TGCGCCAGCGCAAGGGACAGACCCTACGAGCAGTACTTC. Protein sequence: CASARDRPYEQYF.